The entry below describes one T cell receptor beta chain. The ends were cut back, 4 bases at V and 0 bases at J, with 16 bases in the middle. CDR1 and CDR2 from the germline V gene are KGHSH and LQKENI. This CDR3 is 17 amino acids long. The sample originates from a study of blood T cell repertoires in COVID-19. Study details: PBMCs, B-cell-depleted T cells, or T cells were the source of the cDNA or gDNA that made up the material.

Participants, 18 to 89 years old, spanned 25 or so US areas. As processed by the authors: Counts of nucleated cells, estimated from reference gene primer amplification, were obtained. Produced via immunoSEQ multiplex PCR; TCRdb's table is partial and in-frame only. V, J and clone size are those of that table, while D and trimming were read from the DNA. The table records under 350,000 clones, 80% to 90% of them present only once. The rearrangement links TRBV18 to TRBJ1-3, with D tentatively TRBD1 (5 bases). The sequenced sample consisted of PBMCs or T cells enriched from blood (not recorded which). This sequence was found in a woman aged 40 to 50 with acute COVID-19. The CDR3: CASSQSAGRSSGNTIYF. The CDR3 DNA reads TGTGCCAGCTCACAATCGGCGGGACGAAGCTCTGGAAACACCATATATTTT.